The 30 T cell receptor beta chains listed next were all sequenced from one sample in a study of regulatory T cells in long-lasting Graves disease. iRepertoire HTBI primers and Arm-PCR of CDR3 regions built TCR beta libraries. TCRdb itself ran the multiplex PCR reads through MiXCR, one entry per CDR3 protein. The sample shows hundreds of thousands of distinct CDR3 sequences, roughly 15% of them seen only once. Time point here: newly diagnosed GD, antithyroid drugs for less than 3 months. Construction of the TCR library relied on RNA isolated from PBMCs. In addition, the sample was reused for a study of T cells in Graves' hyperthyroidism and ophthalmopathy.

Specimen: peripheral blood mononuclear cells (PBMCs), collected at new diagnosis, from a patient treated with antithyroid drugs. The receptors originated from a man aged 18 to 29 with Graves disease.

In its sample, this clonotype was seen many times. This chain uses TRBV12-3 or TRBV12-4 with TRBJ1-5, with 9 bases that match TRBD1. Trimming removed 8 bases from V and 6 bases from J; junction bases left unmatched: 11. The CDR3 has 15 amino acids. In DNA, the CDR3 is TGTGCCAGCCTCGCCGCCGGGACAGGGACTCAGCCCCAGCATTTT. Its protein is CASLAAGTGTQPQHF.

This clonotype came up many times. V is TRBV30 and J is TRBJ1-4; 9 bases agree with TRBD1. The J segment lost 7 bases and the V segment lost 3 bases, leaving 9 bases of the junction unmatched. CDR1 is GTSNPN and CDR2 is SVGIG in the germline V gene (reference sequence). The CDR3 sequence is 15 residues long. Here the CDR3 reads CAWRSPGQGFEKLFF. The CDR3 DNA is TGTGCCTGGAGAAGCCCGGGACAGGGCTTTGAAAAACTGTTTTTT.

This clonotype was recorded many times. V usage is TRBV5-6 and J usage is TRBJ2-1; TRBD1 agrees at 8 bases. The CDR3 loop spans 16 amino acids. Germline trimming cut 1 base from V and 2 bases from J; bases unmatched to any gene: 5. Germline V gene data show CDR1 as SGHDT and CDR2 as YYEEEE. CDR3 in DNA: TGTGCCAGCAGCTTGATGACAGGGGATCCCTACAATGAGCAGTTCTTC. It yields the protein CASSLMTGDPYNEQFF.

This clonotype showed up many times. The gene calls are TRBV7-9 and TRBJ2-3; no clear D gene. The V and J ends lost 3 bases and 1 base respectively, with 5 bases between them. Germline-derived CDR1 and CDR2 are SEHNR and FQNEAQ (reference sequence). The CDR3 spans 13 residues. CDR3 protein: CASSFPGTDTQYF. The CDR3 DNA follows: TGTGCCAGCAGCTTTCCGGGCACAGATACGCAGTATTTT.

The chain uses TRBV30 and TRBJ1-1, with D possibly being TRBD1 (5 bases). The germline V gene encodes CDR1 GTSNPN and CDR2 SVGIG (reference sequence). V lost 2 bases and J lost 0, with 25 bases in between. This CDR3 comprises 19 residues. The CDR3 nucleotides are TGTGCCTGGAGTCCGGGAGACAGATTAATATTCTTCATGAACACTGAAGCTTTCTTT. It yields the protein CAWSPGDRLIFFMNTEAFF.

This clonotype was observed a few times. This chain uses TRBV2 with TRBJ2-2, with no clear D. Germline V gives CDR1 SNHLY, CDR2 FYNNEI. The CDR3 length is 15 residues. Trimming cost V 2 bases and J 1 base, with 8 bases left between them. This CDR3 is CASSERQKNTGELFF. CDR3 bases: TGTGCCAGCAGTGAACGGCAGAAGAACACCGGGGAGCTGTTTTTT.

There are a few counts of this clonotype. The chain carries TRBV5-1 and TRBJ2-2, with D perhaps TRBD2 (5 bases). The CDR3 contains 12 residues. Deletions cut 10 bases from V and 6 bases from J, with 13 bases between. CDR1 is SGHRS, CDR2 YFSETQ, per germline. Written as DNA, the CDR3 is TGCGCCTCCCAGGAGGAACCCGGGGAGCTGTTTTTT. Translated, it gives CASQEEPGELFF.

The rearrangement uses TRBV12-3 or TRBV12-4 and TRBJ1-5; D is unresolved. The CDR3 is 11 residues long. V dropped 2 bases and J dropped 12 bases, with 8 bases sitting between them. CDR3 bases: TGTGCCAGCAGTTTAAACTGGAACCAGCATTTT. Its protein product is CASSLNWNQHF.

This clonotype was seen ten or more times. The chain employs TRBV11-2 and TRBJ2-1; D gene unclear. The CDR3 runs 11 residues. V was pared by 3 bases and J by 8 bases, with 5 bases between. CDR1 and CDR2 (germline): SGHAT, FQNNGV. CDR3: CASSFSDEQFF. CDR3 DNA: TGTGCCAGCAGCTTTTCCGATGAGCAGTTCTTC.

This clonotype was counted a few times. V usage is TRBV10-3 and J usage is TRBJ2-1, with D possibly being TRBD2 (5 bases). Germline V gene data show CDR1 as ENHRY and CDR2 as SYGVKD. This CDR3 contains 12 residues. Trimming stripped 10 bases from V and 8 bases from J, with 15 bases between. The chain's CDR3 is CATGLNQHEQFF. The CDR3 nucleotides read TGTGCCACCGGACTGAATCAACATGAGCAGTTCTTC.

This clonotype was detected many times. This rearrangement joins TRBV29-1 to TRBJ2-2; D not resolved. The germline V gene has CDR1 SQVTM and CDR2 ANQGSEA. V was cut by 7 bases and J by 0 bases, with 9 bases left in between. This CDR3 is built from 13 residues. CDR3 protein: CSAMPANTGELFF. The DNA for the CDR3 is TGCAGCGCTATGCCCGCGAACACCGGGGAGCTGTTTTTT.

This clonotype was detected only a few times. The gene calls are TRBV4-1 and TRBJ2-3; perhaps TRBD1 as D (6 bases). The J call could be wrong; TRBJ2-5 is a better fit for the DNA end. Germline assignment: CDR1 MGHRA and CDR2 YSYEKL. The CDR3 runs 14 residues. The CDR3 DNA follows: TGCGCCAGCAGCCAAGAGGACAGAAGTAACGCCCAGTACTTC. Amino acid sequence: CASSQEDRSNAQYF.

This clonotype has at least ten counts. The chain combines TRBV2 with TRBJ1-5; 8 bases agree with TRBD1. The CDR3 consists of 14 residues. Germline lookup yields CDR1 SNHLY and CDR2 FYNNEI. After removal of 2 bases from V and 8 bases from J, the junction contained 5 bases not matched to a gene. This chain's CDR3 is CASSERTGWEPQHF. As DNA, the CDR3 is TGTGCCAGCAGTGAACGGACAGGGTGGGAGCCCCAGCATTTT.

V and J are TRBV20-1 and TRBJ2-2; 7 positions agree with TRBD1. The CDR3 has 14 amino acids. J gave up 4 bases and V 0 bases, and 2 bases lay outside the gene matches. Germline CDR1 and CDR2: DFQATT and SNEGSKA (reference sequence). CDR3 sequence reads: CSARDAGGTGELFF. The DNA of the CDR3 is TGCAGTGCTAGAGATGCAGGGGGCACCGGGGAGCTGTTTTTT.

The chain recombines TRBV5-6 with TRBJ1-5; D is uncertain. Germline CDR1 SGHDT, CDR2 YYEEEE. CDR3 length: 14 residues. V was pared by 1 base and J by 3 bases, with 8 bases between. This CDR3 reads CASSLYTVNQPQHF. As DNA, the CDR3 is TGTGCCAGCAGCTTGTACACAGTCAATCAGCCCCAGCATTTT.

This clonotype has only a few counts. This chain connects TRBV5-5 to TRBJ2-5, with D unclear. The CDR3 spans 15 residues. Trimming removed 1 base from V and 2 bases from J, with 12 bases in between. From germline, CDR1 is SGHKS and CDR2 YYEKEE (reference sequence). CDR3 loop: CASSLFYRPQETQYF. CDR3 nucleotides: TGTGCCAGCAGCTTGTTTTACAGACCTCAAGAGACCCAGTACTTC.

This clonotype was observed a handful of times. A much larger clone lies one base from this, so it may be a read error. The conserved phenylalanine or tryptophan is not found at the CDR3 terminus, so this likely reflects a read error. V and J are TRBV28 and TRBJ2-1; D is unresolved. The germline V gene encodes CDR1 MDHEN and CDR2 SYDVKM. The CDR3 runs to 14 residues. The V and J ends lost 8 bases and 3 bases respectively, with 14 bases between them. CDR3 amino acids: CASHQSGSYNEQFL. The CDR3 DNA sequence: TGTGCCAGCCACCAAAGTGGCAGCTACAATGAGCAGTTCCTC.

This clonotype was detected many times. This chain uses TRBV27 with TRBJ2-7, with 8 bases aligning to TRBD1. Germline CDR1 is MNHEY and CDR2 is SMNVEV (reference sequence). The CDR3 runs 14 residues. Unmatched junction bases numbered 5, after V lost 1 base and J lost 6 bases. CDR3 sequence (DNA): TGTGCCAGCAGTTTATACAGGGGGTCCATCGAGCAGTACTTC. Encoded protein: CASSLYRGSIEQYF.

This clonotype has just a few counts. CDR3 sequence: CASSPRTSGNYEQFF. The CDR3 DNA is TGTGCCAGCTCACCACGGACTAGCGGGAACTATGAGCAGTTCTTC. The chain has TRBV18 and TRBJ2-1; 12 positions agree with TRBD2. The CDR3 runs 15 residues. J gave up 8 bases and V 1 base, and 3 bases lay outside the gene matches. CDR1 is KGHSH, CDR2 LQKENI, per germline. Full variable domain (outside the CDR3, taken from reference TRBV18 and TRBJ2-1): NAGVMQNPRHLVRRRGQEARLRCSPMKGHSHVYWYRQLPEEGLKFMVYLQKENIIDESGMPKERFSAEFPKEGPSILRIQQVVRGDSAAYFCASSPRTSGNYEQFFGPGTRLTVL.

This clonotype was detected only once. Just one base apart from a much larger clone, this may be a read error. The chain uses TRBV6-2 or TRBV6-3 and TRBJ2-4, with 9 bases identical to TRBD2. The J call may be faulty, since TRBJ2-1 better matches the DNA end. The CDR3 totals 15 residues. Germline V CDR1 and CDR2: MNHEY, SVGEGT. The CDR3 spells CASSTRLAGNNGQFF. CDR3 sequence (DNA): TGTGCCAGCAGTACGCGGCTAGCGGGAAACAATGGGCAGTTCTTC.

This clonotype has more than one count but fewer than ten. The chain is built from TRBV18 and TRBJ1-1; D is uncertain. Trimming pared 5 bases from V and 0 bases from J, leaving 13 bases between. The CDR3 loop spans 15 amino acids. Germline V gene sequence: CDR1 KGHSH, CDR2 LQKENI. The CDR3 DNA is TGTGCCAGCTCATCGACGACTGCGATGAACACTGAAGCTTTCTTT. Translated, it gives CASSSTTAMNTEAFF.

This clonotype was seen repeatedly, ten times or more. The chain combines TRBV27 with TRBJ1-5; the match to TRBD1 covers 7 bases. After removal of 5 bases from V and 4 bases from J, the junction contained 5 bases not matched to a gene. The germline V gene has CDR1 MNHEY and CDR2 SMNVEV (reference sequence). The CDR3 extends over 14 amino acids. The CDR3 loop reads CASSPTGPNQPQHF. CDR3 nucleotides: TGTGCCAGCAGTCCGACAGGGCCTAATCAGCCCCAGCATTTT.

The gene calls are TRBV19 and TRBJ2-7, with D possibly being TRBD1 (6 bases). Germline V gene sequence: CDR1 LNHDA, CDR2 SQIVND (reference sequence). This CDR3 contains 15 residues. V was trimmed by 3 bases and J by 3 bases, leaving 15 bases between them. Written as DNA, the CDR3 is TGTGCCAGTAGTATCTCAGGGACATTTTACTACGAGCAGTACTTC. Its protein product is CASSISGTFYYEQYF. Using reference TRBV19 and TRBJ2-7 for the parts outside the CDR3, the full variable domain is DGGITQSPKYLFRKEGQNVTLSCEQNLNHDAMYWYRQDPGQGLRLIYYSQIVNDFQKGDIAEGYSVSREKKESFPLTVTSAQKNPTAFYLCASSISGTFYYEQYFGPGTRLTVT.

The J gene is TRBJ1-3, the V gene TRBV29-1, with TRBD1 identical over 8 bases. This CDR3 is built from 15 residues. The ends lost 1 base at V and 2 bases at J; junction bases unmatched: 4. Germline assignment: CDR1 SQVTM and CDR2 ANQGSEA. The DNA for the CDR3 is TGCAGCGTTGAAGCGACAGGGGAAACTGGAAACACCATATATTTT. This gives the protein CSVEATGETGNTIYF.

The V and J genes are TRBV29-1 and TRBJ2-7, with 10 bases fitting TRBD2. Per the germline V gene, CDR1 is SQVTM and CDR2 is ANQGSEA. The CDR3 sequence is 16 residues long. V trimming: 0 bases; J trimming: 3 bases; junction bases outside the gene matches: 8. Here the CDR3 DNA reads TGCAGCGTTGAAGATAGAGAGGGACTAGCGCACTACGAGCAGTACTTC. Its translation: CSVEDREGLAHYEQYF.

The chain is built from TRBV2 and TRBJ1-5; D remains ambiguous. This CDR3 spans 14 amino acids. The ends were cut back, 7 bases at V and 1 base at J, with 11 bases in the middle. Germline loops: CDR1 SNHLY, CDR2 FYNNEI. CDR3 loop: CASTLPSSNQPQHF. The DNA of the CDR3 is TGTGCCAGCACTCTTCCTTCCAGCAATCAGCCCCAGCATTTT.

This clonotype was observed a handful of times. The J gene is TRBJ2-3, the V gene TRBV7-3; perhaps TRBD2 as D (5 bases). This CDR3 contains 15 residues. Trimming removed 1 base at V and 4 bases at J, with 12 bases between. The germline V gene has CDR1 SGHTA and CDR2 FQGTGA. CDR3 amino acids: CASSLRGVNADTQYF. The CDR3 DNA reads TGTGCCAGCAGCTTAAGGGGAGTGAACGCAGATACGCAGTATTTT.

A single count supports this clonotype. The V gene is TRBV12-3 or TRBV12-4, the J gene TRBJ1-1; 9 bases map to TRBD1. Trimming cost V 6 bases and J 4 bases; bases outside gene matches: 12. The CDR3 covers 16 residues. The CDR3 region has the DNA TGTGCCAGCAGATTTAGGACAGGGGTCTCAACCACTGAAGCTTTCTTT. Its protein product is CASRFRTGVSTTEAFF.

This chain joins TRBV11-2 and TRBJ1-6; D unresolved. This CDR3 has 12 residues. Germline V gives CDR1 SGHAT, CDR2 FQNNGV. V was trimmed by 5 bases and J by 10 bases, leaving 9 bases between them. CDR3 bases: TGTGCCAGCAGCCCCGGAGTATCACCCCTCCACTTT. Translating gives CASSPGVSPLHF.

This clonotype was counted ten times or more. J is TRBJ2-5 and V is TRBV12-3 or TRBV12-4; no definite D call. This CDR3 region has 15 residues. V was cut by 5 bases and J by 1 base, with 14 bases left in between. The CDR3 DNA reads as TGTGCCAGCAGTCCGGAGACCGTAGTCCAAGAGACCCAGTACTTC. It codes for CASSPETVVQETQYF.